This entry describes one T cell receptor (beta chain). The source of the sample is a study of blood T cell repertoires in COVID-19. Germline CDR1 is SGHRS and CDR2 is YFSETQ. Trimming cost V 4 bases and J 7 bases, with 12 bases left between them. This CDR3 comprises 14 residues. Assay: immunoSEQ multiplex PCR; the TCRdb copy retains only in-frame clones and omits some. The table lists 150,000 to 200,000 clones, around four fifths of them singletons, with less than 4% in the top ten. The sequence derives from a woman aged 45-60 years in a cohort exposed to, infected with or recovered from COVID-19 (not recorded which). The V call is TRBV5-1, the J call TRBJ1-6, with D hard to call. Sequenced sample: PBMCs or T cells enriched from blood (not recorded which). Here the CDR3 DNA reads TGCGCCAGCAGCCGGGAAGTCCAAAATTCACCCCTCCACTTT. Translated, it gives CASSREVQNSPLHF.